The text below deals with one T cell receptor (beta chain). The target of this receptor is not known. Base quality data are lacking; no much larger clone is found one base away. The immunoSEQ Assay, a bias-controlled multiplex PCR, was used to amplify TCRbeta CDR3 regions from genomic DNA. The authors processed their data as follows. Nucleated cell counts per sample were estimated from amplification of reference gene primers within the assay. To quantify the absolute abundance of each unique TCRbeta CDR3 rearrangement, sequence reads were collapsed and filtered. For each sample, productive Simpson clonality was calculated as the square root of Simpson's diversity index over productive rearrangements. Entries here come from immuneACCESS through TCRdb and include only in-frame sequences with V and J called. Some clones fail to appear in such tables; in the studies checked, an unresolved V gene covers under half of the shortfall, and the cause of the remainder is unknown. That table furnishes V, J and clone size, whereas the DNA furnished D and trimming. For this sample there are about 200,000 clones; more than 75% appear just once. The ten top clones hold approximately 8% of the sample.

The sample originates from a study of blood T cell repertoires in COVID-19 (dated by TCRdb to about 2020). At the level of the whole study: Collaborator samples came from the United States, Italy and Spain and covered acute and convalescent phases of COVID-19. The prospective study material was composed of cDNA or gDNA derived from T cells, B-cell-depleted T cells, or PBMCs. The dataset comprised deeply sampled blood TCRbeta repertoires from subjects exposed to, actively infected with, or recovered from COVID-19. The repertoires were released in a freely available public database intended as a resource for research on the immune response to SARS-CoV-2. Samples came from the ongoing ImmuneRACE study (first 160 participants) plus 1,254 subjects from 6 global collaborators. A de-identified subject ID, COVID-19 status, age in years and sex were almost always included in the sample metadata. Where HLA class I and class II types were available, the types were taken from metadata supplied by the sample provider, not from assay-based typing.

For CDR1 and CDR2, the germline V gene (reference sequence) lists WNHNN and SYGVQD. V and J are truncated by 0 bases and 6 bases respectively, leaving an intervening sequence of 16 bases. There are 16 amino acids in the CDR3, from cysteine to phenylalanine inclusive. CDR3 DNA is the only sequence kept; it has 48 bases, read in frame from the first base. Beyond this particular receptor, the publication reports: Clinical and demographic metadata were provided uncurated, with the amount varying by source and participant.

One collaborating source in Seattle enrolled patients while the patients were actively infected and followed the patients over time throughout the course of disease. Whole blood was collected in K2EDTA tubes by collaborating institutions according to the institutions' own protocols. For TCRbeta analysis, collaborator samples were shipped as frozen whole blood, as isolated PBMCs, or as DNA extracted from either sample type. This sequence originates from a woman at least 80 years old with COVID-19, enrolled during active disease. Recombination connected TRBV10-1 to TRBJ2-3; the D gene remains uncertain. The sequenced material came from peripheral blood. The sequence in DNA is TGCGCCAGCAGTGAGTCGGCGGCGGTTACTAAGGATACGCAGTATTTT. It translates to CASSESAAVTKDTQYF.